This is a list of T cell receptor beta chains from one sample in a study of PD-L1 blockade in urothelial cancer. TCRdb's copy holds only in-frame clones and misses some; the assay was immunoSEQ multiplex PCR. The sample has 37,000 or so clones; 84% are singletons. This material consisted of PBMCs, taken around atezolizumab (anti-PD-L1) treatment. Receptors originate from a man between 60 and 75 years old with urothelial cancer. The CDR3 runs from the conserved cysteine through the conserved F or W. The D gene is left open where the match is weak. Expanded clones are given a class, and other clones once, few, many or no size at all.

>NA|TRBV7-3|NA|TRBJ1-6
TGTGCCAGCAGCTTAATCCGGGGATATAATTCACCCCTCCACTTT
CASSLIRGYNSPLHF
>NA|TRBV11-2|NA|TRBJ1-1
TGTGCCAGCAGCTCTACAGGGATGGGCACTGAAGCTTTCTTT
CASSSTGMGTEAFF
>NA|TRBV5-1|NA|TRBJ1-2
TGCGCCAGCAGCTTGCAGGGCCCGGGCATGGGCTACACCTTC
CASSLQGPGMGYTF
>NA|TRBV7-8|NA|TRBJ2-1
TGTGCCAGCAGCTTAGACCGCGACAATGAGCAGTTCTTC
CASSLDRDNEQFF
>NA|TRBV30|NA|TRBJ2-7
TGTGCCTGGAGTGCGACAGGCTACGAGCAGTACTTC
CAWSATGYEQYF
>once|TRBV5-1|TRBD1|TRBJ1-1
TGCGCCAGCAGCTCTGGGGACAGGAACACTGAAGCTTTCTTT
CASSSGDRNTEAFF
>NA|TRBV5-1|NA|TRBJ2-7
TGCGCCAGCAGCTTGGATCCCAGGGCCTACGAGCAGTACTTC
CASSLDPRAYEQYF
>NA|TRBV6-5|NA|TRBJ1-3
TGTGCCAGCAGTTCACCTAGCTCTGGAAACACCATATATTTT
CASSSPSSGNTIYF
>NA|TRBV2|TRBD1|TRBJ1-4
TGTGCCAGCCTCGGGGGGACAGGGAATGAAAAACTGTTTTTT
CASLGGTGNEKLFF
>NA|TRBV7-8|TRBD1|TRBJ2-7
TGTGCCAGCAGCTCGGCTGGGACAGGGTTGGGCGAGCAGTACTTC
CASSSAGTGLGEQYF
>NA|TRBV2|TRBD2|TRBJ2-2
TGTGCCAGCTCGGGACCCGGGGGGGGCGGGGAGCTGTTTTTT
CASSGPGGGGELFF
>NA|TRBV7-3|TRBD2|TRBJ2-1
TGTGCCAGCAGCCCGGGACTAGATGTGGGCAATGAGCAGTTCTTC
CASSPGLDVGNEQFF
>NA|TRBV7-3|TRBD2|TRBJ2-7
TGTGCCAGCAGCAACCGTGACTTTGCGGGAGGTTCGGACCCCTCCTACGAGCAGTACTTC
CASSNRDFAGGSDPSYEQYF
>NA|TRBV5-1|NA|TRBJ2-4
TGCGCCAGCAGCTTGGATGCCGGGATAAAAAACATTCAGTACTTC
CASSLDAGIKNIQYF
>NA|TRBV6-6|NA|TRBJ2-2
TGTGCCAGCAGTCGACTCGGGTCGGCCACCGGGGAGCTGTTTTTT
CASSRLGSATGELFF
>NA|TRBV9|NA|TRBJ2-5
TGTGCCAGCTCGAGAGAACGGGGCCAAGAGACCCAGTACTTC
CASSRERGQETQYF
>few|TRBV5-1|TRBD2|TRBJ2-1
TGCGCCAGCAGCTTTACTAGCGGGAGTAATGAGCAGTTCTTC
CASSFTSGSNEQFF
>NA|TRBV5-1|TRBD1|TRBJ2-7
TGCGCCAGCAGCTTGCTCGGGACAGGGGAGGACGAGCAGTACTTC
CASSLLGTGEDEQYF
>once|TRBV15|NA|TRBJ1-1
TGTGCCACCAGCTTGGGGGCTGTGAACACTGAAGCTTTCTTT
CATSLGAVNTEAFF
>NA|TRBV25-1|NA|TRBJ1-1
TGTGCCAGCAGTTTCCTCGGCAGGACTGAAGCTTTCTTT
CASSFLGRTEAFF
>NA|TRBV11-1|NA|TRBJ1-6
TGTGCCAGCAGCTTAAACAGGGCGATGGATTCACCCCTCCACTTT
CASSLNRAMDSPLHF
>NA|TRBV2|TRBD2|TRBJ2-1
TGTGCCAGTTTCCTAGCGGGAGGGAATGAGCAGTTCTTC
CASFLAGGNEQFF
>NA|TRBV2|NA|TRBJ2-5
TGTGCCAGCAGGGGGGGACGGTTCCAAGAGACCCAGTACTTC
CASRGGRFQETQYF
>once|TRBV27|TRBD1|TRBJ1-2
TGTGCCAGCAGTTCAGTAAACAGGGGGCTCAACTATGGCTACACCTTC
CASSSVNRGLNYGYTF
>NA|TRBV5-1|TRBD2|TRBJ2-3
TGCGCCAGCAGCTTGGTCGCCAGCGGGAGAACAGATACGCAGTATTTT
CASSLVASGRTDTQYF
>NA|TRBV5-1|NA|TRBJ2-5
TGCGCCAGCAGCTTGGGGCTACAGGGGAGGAGACAAGAGACCCAGTACTTC
CASSLGLQGRRQETQYF
>NA|TRBV5-1|NA|TRBJ2-3
TGCGCCAGCACGAGGCCGAGAGGTGAATCGGATACGCAGTATTTT
CASTRPRGESDTQYF
>NA|TRBV4-2|TRBD2|TRBJ2-3
TGTGCCAGCAGCCAAGGACTAGCGGGCACAGATACGCAGTATTTT
CASSQGLAGTDTQYF
>few|TRBV5-1|NA|TRBJ2-1
TGCGCCAGCAGCTTGATTCGGACAGCTTACAATGAGCAGTTCTTC
CASSLIRTAYNEQFF
>NA|TRBV2|NA|TRBJ2-6
TGTGCCAGCAGTGAATTTAGCTCTGGGGCCAACGTCCTGACTTTC
CASSEFSSGANVLTF
>NA|TRBV9|TRBD2|TRBJ2-7
TGTGCCAGCAGCGTACAGGGGACTAGTCTCTACGAGCAGTACTTC
CASSVQGTSLYEQYF
>NA|TRBV27|TRBD2|TRBJ2-1
TGTGCCAGCAGTTTACTAGCGGTCCTACCACTCGAAGGCAATGAGCAGTTCTTC
CASSLLAVLPLEGNEQFF
>NA|TRBV28|TRBD2|TRBJ2-1
TGTGCCAGCATCAACGCCGGGGGGAGCTCCTACAATGAGCAGTTCTTC
CASINAGGSSYNEQFF
>NA|TRBV11-2|TRBD2|TRBJ2-3
TGTGCCAGCAGCTTAGCCCGCCGGGTAGCGGGGAGCACAGATACGCAGTATTTT
CASSLARRVAGSTDTQYF
>NA|TRBV9|NA|TRBJ1-1
TGTGCCAGCAGCGAAGACGCCTCCGGGGGAGCTTTCTTT
CASSEDASGGAFF
>once|TRBV11-2|NA|TRBJ2-2
TGTGCCAGCAGCCTGAAGGTGGGGGGAAGCGGGGAGCTGTTTTTT
CASSLKVGGSGELFF
>few|TRBV7-8|NA|TRBJ1-5
TGTGCCAGCAGCTCCTACAGGGTACCCTCCAATCAGCCCCAGCATTTT
CASSSYRVPSNQPQHF
>NA|TRBV6-6|TRBD2|TRBJ2-7
TGTGCCAGCAGTTCCCTTAGCGGGAGGGCCTTCTACGAGCAGTACTTC
CASSSLSGRAFYEQYF
>NA|TRBV11-3|NA|TRBJ2-7
TGTGCCAGCGGTAAGGGCGCGGGCGAGCAGTACTTC
CASGKGAGEQYF
>NA|TRBV28|NA|TRBJ2-1
TGTGCCAGCAGCTCCCAAGGGACTTCTTTCGATGAGCAGTTCTTC
CASSSQGTSFDEQFF
>NA|TRBV11-2|NA|TRBJ2-2
TGTGCCAGCAGCTTTAACCCGGGGACCGGGGAGCTGTTTTTT
CASSFNPGTGELFF
>NA|TRBV29-1|NA|TRBJ1-4
TGCAGCGTTGAGATGGCGGATGAAAAACTGTTTTTT
CSVEMADEKLFF
>NA|TRBV11-2|NA|TRBJ1-1
TGTGCCAGCAGCTTAGAGGGCAGGAGGAAGGCTTTCTTT
CASSLEGRRKAFF
>NA|TRBV7-9|TRBD1|TRBJ2-2
TGTGCCAGCAGTCCGCAACCGGGACAGGGGCTAATCGCGGAGCTGTTTTTT
CASSPQPGQGLIAELFF
>few|TRBV30|TRBD1|TRBJ1-1
TGTGCCTGGAGTGGGACAGGGGTTCCTGAAGCTTTCTTT
CAWSGTGVPEAFF
>NA|TRBV2|NA|TRBJ2-1
TGTGCCGGGGGCCAATACAATGAGCAGTTCTTC
CAGGQYNEQFF
>once|TRBV21-1|NA|TRBJ1-1
TGTGCCAGCAGCATTACCCTGGGGAGGGGGAACACTGAAGCTTTCTTT
CASSITLGRGNTEAFF
>NA|TRBV18|NA|TRBJ2-1
TGTGCCAGCTCAGCTAAAGGGCCGGGGGACAATGAGCAGTTCTTC
CASSAKGPGDNEQFF
>NA|TRBV10-3|NA|TRBJ1-4
TGTGCCATCAGTGAGCGAGGTGTAACTAATGAAAAACTGTTTTTT
CAISERGVTNEKLFF
>NA|TRBV30|TRBD1|TRBJ1-6
TGTGCCTCCAGGACAGGCTCCTATAATTCACCCCTCCACTTT
CASRTGSYNSPLHF
>NA|TRBV5-8|TRBD1|TRBJ2-4
TGTGCCAGCAGCTCCGGACAGGAAAACATTCAGTACTTC
CASSSGQENIQYF
>NA|TRBV9|NA|TRBJ2-7
TGTGCCAGCAGCGCTAATATCGGGAGTTACGAGCAGTACTTC
CASSANIGSYEQYF
>NA|TRBV9|NA|TRBJ2-4
TGTGCCAGCAGCGGTGGGGACACCCGAGCCAAAAACATTCAGTACTTC
CASSGGDTRAKNIQYF
>NA|TRBV10-2|TRBD2|TRBJ2-5
TGCGCCAGCAGGGTTAGCGGGGGTATCGAGACCCAGTACTTC
CASRVSGGIETQYF
>NA|TRBV7-6|NA|TRBJ2-1
TGTGCCAGCAGCGGAGGGCAGGGTACTCAGTTCTTC
CASSGGQGTQFF